Each of the 20 T cell receptor beta chains below was sequenced from the same sample in a study of control samples from healthy donors and cancer patients. Only in-frame clones appear in the TCRdb table, and some are missing; sequencing was by immunoSEQ multiplex PCR. The data show about 83,000 clones, roughly 91% seen once. Sequenced input: blood. All receptors derive from a man between 50 and 59 years old in good health.

This chain joins TRBV4-1 and TRBJ1-6; TRBD1 is a possible D gene (6 bases). Deletions cut 4 bases from V and 10 bases from J, with 17 bases between. The CDR3 extends over 15 amino acids. CDR1 and CDR2 (germline): MGHRA, YSYEKL. This CDR3 is CASSLGTGRESPLHF. CDR3 sequence (DNA): TGCGCCAGCAGCCTCGGAACAGGGAGGGAATCACCCCTCCACTTT.

The V call is TRBV6-1, the J call TRBJ1-1, with D uncertain. Germline V gene data show CDR1 as MNHNS and CDR2 as SASEGT. The V and J ends lost 8 bases and 4 bases respectively, with 11 bases between them. This CDR3 region has 12 residues. The CDR3 sequence: CASLRKGTEAFF. The CDR3 region has the DNA TGTGCCAGCCTCCGGAAGGGCACTGAAGCTTTCTTT.

The V and J genes are TRBV10-3 and TRBJ1-2, with 11 bases fitting TRBD1. In germline, CDR1 is ENHRY, CDR2 SYGVKD. V was pared by 5 bases and J by 2 bases, with 1 base of the junction left unmatched. The CDR3 is 14 residues long. The DNA for the CDR3 is TGTGCCATCAGTCGGGACAGGGGGAACTATGGCTACACCTTC. Its protein product is CAISRDRGNYGYTF.

This chain joins TRBV2 and TRBJ2-3; weak D call: TRBD2 (6 bases). The V gene's germline CDR1 is SNHLY and CDR2 FYNNEI. This CDR3 comprises 16 residues. The ends were cut back, 7 bases at V and 6 bases at J, with 23 bases in the middle. The CDR3 loop reads CASIPNPAGRPDTQYF. The DNA for the CDR3 is TGTGCCAGCATCCCCAATCCGGCAGGGAGGCCCGATACGCAGTATTTT.

The chain combines TRBV5-1 with TRBJ1-3; a weak D match, TRBD1 (5 bases). Germline CDR1 is SGHRS and CDR2 is YFSETQ. The CDR3 totals 15 residues. V was cut by 4 bases and J by 0 bases, with 11 bases left in between. Written as DNA, the CDR3 is TGCGCCAGCAGCGTCGGGGGAATCTCTGGAAACACCATATATTTT. This translates into CASSVGGISGNTIYF.

The genes are TRBV13 and TRBJ1-2, with 11 nucleotides matching TRBD1. V was clipped by 1 base and J by 4 bases; unmatched bases: 11. Germline loops: CDR1 PRHDT, CDR2 FYEKMQ (reference sequence). The CDR3 is 18 amino acids. The CDR3 loop is CASSLALWTGGEGYGYTF. Here the CDR3 DNA reads TGTGCCAGCAGCTTAGCCCTCTGGACAGGGGGCGAAGGCTATGGCTACACCTTC.

The CDR3 DNA reads TGTGCCAGCAGCCGCGGGACGGATAATCAGCCCCAGCATTTT. Translating it yields CASSRGTDNQPQHF. V gene TRBV27 combines with J gene TRBJ1-5; possibly TRBD1 for D (5 bases). This CDR3 is 14 amino acids long. V lost 6 bases, J lost 4 bases, and 13 bases lay in between. Germline CDR1 reads MNHEY; CDR2 reads SMNVEV (reference sequence).

The V and J genes are TRBV10-2 and TRBJ2-7, with 8 bases that match TRBD1. With 7 bases clipped from V and 6 bases from J, the junction kept 11 bases outside the gene matches. Germline CDR1 WSHSY, CDR2 SAAADI. This CDR3 has 14 amino acids. CDR3 residues: CASKPSDRGGEQYF. Written as DNA, the CDR3 is TGCGCCAGCAAACCGTCAGACAGGGGTGGCGAGCAGTACTTC.

V usage is TRBV6-5 and J usage is TRBJ1-5; 7 nucleotides align to TRBD1. Losses at the gene ends were 5 bases for V and 6 bases for J; bases not matched to a gene: 7. Germline CDR1 MNHEY, CDR2 SVGAGI. The CDR3 has 14 amino acids. The CDR3 loop is CASSLDRVGQPQHF. The CDR3 coding sequence is TGTGCCAGCAGTCTCGACAGGGTGGGTCAGCCCCAGCATTTT.

The chain carries TRBV5-6 and TRBJ1-4; D might be TRBD1 (5 bases). V was trimmed by 7 bases and J by 3 bases, leaving 19 bases between them. The CDR3 spans 16 residues. Germline CDR1 is SGHDT and CDR2 is YYEEEE. The CDR3 DNA reads TGTGCCAGCCAACGTCGGAGGGGACGCGCTAATGAAAAACTGTTTTTT. Translating gives CASQRRRGRANEKLFF. Variable domain in full (rest from reference TRBV5-6 and TRBJ1-4): DAGVTQSPTHLIKTRGQQVTLRCSPKSGHDTVSWYQQALGQGPQFIFQYYEEEERQRGNFPDRFSGHQFPNYSSELNVNALLLGDSALYLCASQRRRGRANEKLFFGSGTQLSVL.

This chain uses TRBV7-2 with TRBJ2-7, with TRBD2 matching over 12 bases. Germline V gene data show CDR1 as SGHTA and CDR2 as FQGNSA. V shed 1 base, J shed 3 bases, and the junction held 1 base outside the gene matches. This CDR3 region has 15 residues. The chain's CDR3 is CASSLELAGGYEQYF. CDR3 DNA sequence: TGTGCCAGCAGCTTAGAACTAGCGGGGGGCTACGAGCAGTACTTC.

The rearrangement uses TRBV3-1 (or the pseudogene TRBV3-2) and TRBJ2-3; TRBD2 agrees at 7 bases. This CDR3 has 16 amino acids. The trim removed 5 bases at V and 2 bases at J, leaving 10 bases unmatched. Germline lookup yields CDR1 LGHDT and CDR2 YNNKEL (reference sequence). As DNA, the CDR3 is TGTGCCAGCAGCGCCCGACCGGGACTAACCACAGATACGCAGTATTTT. This codes for CASSARPGLTTDTQYF.

The V gene is TRBV27, the J gene TRBJ1-2; TRBD1 might be the D (5 bases). The CDR3 loop spans 14 amino acids. Germline assignment: CDR1 MNHEY and CDR2 SMNVEV (reference sequence). V dropped 0 bases and J dropped 8 bases, with 13 bases sitting between them. CDR3: CASSLSGRARGYTF. The CDR3 DNA reads as TGTGCCAGCAGTTTATCCGGCAGGGCCCGGGGCTACACCTTC.

This rearrangement joins TRBV11-2 to TRBJ2-3; TRBD2 agrees at 8 bases. There are 16 residues in the CDR3. V was clipped by 5 bases and J by 4 bases; unmatched bases: 11. From germline, CDR1 is SGHAT and CDR2 FQNNGV. The CDR3 loop reads CASSPLWTGGSDTQYF. The CDR3 DNA sequence: TGTGCCAGCAGCCCCCTTTGGACGGGGGGGTCAGATACGCAGTATTTT.

The chain recombines TRBV9 with TRBJ1-1; D remains ambiguous. The CDR3 extends over 16 amino acids. Between the trimmed V and J ends, which lost 0 bases and 4 bases, there was a span of 16 bases. Germline CDR1 is SGDLS and CDR2 is YYNGEE. CDR3 region: CASSVALGAQTTEAFF. CDR3 DNA sequence: TGTGCCAGCAGCGTAGCTCTAGGAGCACAGACCACTGAAGCTTTCTTT.

V and J are TRBV19 and TRBJ1-3; D perhaps matches TRBD1 (5 bases). V was clipped by 3 bases and J by 4 bases, with 25 bases between them. The CDR3 spans 19 residues. Germline CDR1 LNHDA, CDR2 SQIVND (reference sequence). The CDR3, as DNA: TGTGCCAGTAGTATTGATTATTCGGGACTTATGTCTTACGGAAACACCATATATTTT. Its protein is CASSIDYSGLMSYGNTIYF.

The rearrangement joins TRBV25-1 to TRBJ2-7; weak D call: TRBD1 (5 bases). The germline V and J ends were trimmed by 5 bases and 5 bases, with 10 bases remaining between them. The CDR3 length is 12 residues. In germline, CDR1 is MGHDK, CDR2 SYGVNS. CDR3 amino acids: CASSPRVNEQYF. DNA of the CDR3: TGTGCCAGCAGTCCCAGGGTTAACGAGCAGTACTTC.

The genes are TRBV27 and TRBJ2-3; 7 bases are a match to TRBD2. With 1 base clipped from V and 4 bases from J, the junction kept 2 bases outside the gene matches. The germline V gene encodes CDR1 MNHEY and CDR2 SMNVEV (reference sequence). The CDR3 contains 14 residues. As DNA, the CDR3 is TGTGCCAGCAGTTTATGGGGAGGGGCAGATACGCAGTATTTT. This sequence encodes CASSLWGGADTQYF.

The rearrangement links TRBV24-1 to TRBJ2-2; D could derive from TRBD1 or TRBD2 (5 bases each). Looked up from germline, CDR1 is KGHDR and CDR2 is SFDVKD. V lost 1 base to trimming and J lost 6 bases, with 8 bases between them. The CDR3 sequence is 14 residues long. CDR3 bases: TGTGCCACCAGTGATTTAGGGACGTCCGGGGAGCTGTTTTTT. Translation: CATSDLGTSGELFF.

This chain joins TRBV7-6 and TRBJ2-5; 10 bases are a match to TRBD1. The V segment lost 3 bases and the J segment 2 bases; nucleotides outside the gene matches: 3. This CDR3 comprises 15 residues. Germline lookup yields CDR1 SGHVS and CDR2 FNYEAQ. DNA of the CDR3: TGTGCCAGCAGCTTGGGGACAGGGGTACAAGAGACCCAGTACTTC. Translated, it gives CASSLGTGVQETQYF.